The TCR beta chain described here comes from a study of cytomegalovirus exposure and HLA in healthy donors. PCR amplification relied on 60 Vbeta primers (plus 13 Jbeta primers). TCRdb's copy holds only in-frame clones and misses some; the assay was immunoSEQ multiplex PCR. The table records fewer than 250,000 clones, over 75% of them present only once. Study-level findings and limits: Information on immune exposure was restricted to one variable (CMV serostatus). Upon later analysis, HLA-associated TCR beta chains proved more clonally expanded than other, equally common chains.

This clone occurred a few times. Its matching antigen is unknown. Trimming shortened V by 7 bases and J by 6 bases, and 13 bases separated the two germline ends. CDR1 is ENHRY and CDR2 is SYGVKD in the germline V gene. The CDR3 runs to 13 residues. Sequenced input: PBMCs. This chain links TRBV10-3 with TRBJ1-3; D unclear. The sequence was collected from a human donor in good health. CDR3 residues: CAIKGGSENTIYF. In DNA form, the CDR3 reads TGTGCCATCAAAGGCGGAAGCGAAAACACCATATATTTT.